The entry that follows covers one T cell receptor beta chain sequence. The antigen remains unidentified. The germline V and J ends were trimmed by 2 bases and 2 bases, with 2 bases remaining between them. Germline CDR1 SGHDT, CDR2 YYEEEE. The CDR3 contains 11 residues. Collection of blood occurred at baseline, at cycle 4 day 1, and at cycle 7 day 1. This specimen belongs to a study of OX40 agonist ivuxolimab in advanced cancers. Study findings and constraints: CD8+ T cells were the subset that, on average, had more expanded clones than CD4+.

Sequencing was performed with immunoSEQ multiplex PCR; in TCRdb, only in-frame clones are kept and a portion is missing. The data contain some 27,000 clones, about nine tenths of them singletons. Sequencing was performed on CD4+ or CD8+ T cells sorted from blood, taken in a trial of the OX40 agonist ivuxolimab. The sequence came from an adult with an advanced solid tumor such as melanoma, head and neck, liver or kidney cancer. The chain has TRBV5-6 and TRBJ2-7; no clear D gene. In nucleotides, the CDR3 is TGTGCCAGCAGCTTCGCCTACGAGCAGTACTTC. This translates into CASSFAYEQYF.